These 27 T cell receptor beta chains came from one sample sequenced in a study of blood T cells in healthy people across ages. A second PCR of 7 to 11 cycles used a sample-barcoded 5' primer and a J-beta primer mix. One entry per CDR3 protein, called by TCRdb with MiXCR from the 5' RACE reads. The sample lists around 1.5 million distinct CDR3 sequences; about 31% were seen once. Sequenced sample: blood. All receptors derive from a woman between 25 and 40 years old in good health.

The genes are TRBV15 and TRBJ2-7; D is uncertain. The V end lost 0 bases, the J end lost 5 bases, and 5 bases lay between the germline ends. CDR1 and CDR2 (germline): LNHNV, YYDKDF (reference sequence). The CDR3 runs 12 residues. The CDR3 coding sequence is TGTGCCACCAGCAGAGATTGGGACGAGCAGTACTTC. Translating gives CATSRDWDEQYF. The whole variable domain, remainder taken from reference TRBV15 and TRBJ2-7, is DAMVIQNPRYQVTQFGKPVTLSCSQTLNHNVMYWYQQKSSQAPKLLFHYYDKDFNNEADTPDNFQSRRPNTSFCFLDIRSPGLGDTAMYLCATSRDWDEQYFGPGTRLTVT.

The V and J genes are TRBV4-2 and TRBJ1-2, with TRBD1 matching 9 bases. CDR1 is LGHNA, CDR2 YNFKEQ, per germline. Germline trimming cut 0 bases from V and 5 bases from J; bases unmatched to any gene: 7. There are 16 residues in the CDR3. This CDR3 reads CASSQERGQGTYGYTF. CDR3 nucleotide sequence: TGTGCCAGCAGCCAAGAAAGGGGACAGGGAACGTATGGCTACACCTTC.

The chain has TRBV3-1 and TRBJ1-3; D unresolved. Trimming pared 2 bases from V and 4 bases from J, leaving 6 bases between. From germline, CDR1 is LGHDT and CDR2 YNNKEL (reference sequence). This CDR3 spans 13 amino acids. The CDR3 DNA sequence: TGTGCCAGCAGCCAAATGCAGGGAAACACCATATATTTT. It is translated as CASSQMQGNTIYF.

This clonotype showed up just a few times. This chain connects TRBV4-2 to TRBJ1-6; D is undetermined. This CDR3 is 13 amino acids long. V lost 1 base and J lost 10, with 8 bases in between. Germline lookup yields CDR1 LGHNA and CDR2 YNFKEQ. The CDR3 is CASSQVGDSPLHF. CDR3 DNA sequence: TGTGCCAGCAGCCAAGTAGGAGACTCACCCCTCCACTTT.

This clonotype has a handful of counts. The chain recombines TRBV18 with TRBJ2-1; the D gene is possibly TRBD2 (6 bases). With 0 bases removed from V and 2 bases from J, the gap between germline ends came to 11 bases. Germline values: CDR1 KGHSH, CDR2 LQKENI. The CDR3 contains 16 residues. CDR3 region: CASSPPVGGAYNEQFF. The CDR3 coding sequence is TGTGCCAGCTCACCACCGGTAGGAGGGGCCTACAATGAGCAGTTCTTC.

This clonotype has more than one count but fewer than ten. The V gene is TRBV2, the J gene TRBJ2-6; maybe TRBD2 (5 bases). Germline V gene sequence: CDR1 SNHLY, CDR2 FYNNEI. V was clipped by 4 bases and J by 3 bases, with 10 bases between them. This CDR3 region has 15 residues. This chain's CDR3 is CASSGDAGGANVLTF. CDR3 nucleotide sequence: TGTGCCAGCAGTGGTGATGCGGGTGGGGCCAACGTCCTGACTTTC.

J is TRBJ1-3 and V is TRBV10-3; no clear D gene. The length of the CDR3 is 16 residues. Looked up from germline, CDR1 is ENHRY and CDR2 is SYGVKD. The V gene lost 0 bases and the J gene lost 0 bases, with 9 bases spanning the gap. The CDR3 is CAISESMVVSGNTIYF. The CDR3 bases are TGTGCCATCAGTGAGTCGATGGTGGTCTCTGGAAACACCATATATTTT.

This clonotype was counted many times. The chain is built from TRBV20-1 and TRBJ2-5, with D perhaps matching TRBD1 (5 bases). This CDR3 comprises 15 residues. Trimming cost V 0 bases and J 5 bases, with 16 bases left between them. The germline V gene has CDR1 DFQATT and CDR2 SNEGSKA (reference sequence). Here the CDR3 DNA reads TGCAGTGCTAGAGATCCCACAACAGGTCGGGAGACCCAGTACTTC. Protein: CSARDPTTGRETQYF.

CDR3 nucleotide sequence: TGTGCCAGCAATCCGTTCCGAGGAAACACAGATACGCAGTATTTT. This codes for CASNPFRGNTDTQYF. This chain joins TRBV12-3 or TRBV12-4 and TRBJ2-3; no reliable D call. V gave up 7 bases and J gave up 2 bases, with 16 bases separating them. The CDR3 covers 15 residues.

The chain recombines TRBV3-1 with TRBJ1-2; D may be TRBD1 (5 bases). The CDR3 has 14 residues. Looked up from germline, CDR1 is LGHDT and CDR2 is YNNKEL (reference sequence). Trimming left V 4 bases short and J 5 bases short, with 14 bases between. CDR3 protein: CASSPSRGWYGYTF. DNA for the CDR3: TGTGCCAGCAGCCCCTCAAGGGGTTGGTATGGCTACACCTTC.

The sample holds a few counts of this clonotype. The rearrangement joins TRBV6-1 to TRBJ1-5; the match to TRBD1 covers 9 bases. This CDR3 spans 14 amino acids. CDR1 and CDR2 (germline): MNHNS, SASEGT. V shed 7 bases and J 5 bases; nucleotides not matched to a gene: 6. CDR3 coding DNA: TGTGCCAGCATTCCGGGACAGGGACATCAGCCCCAGCATTTT. Translating it yields CASIPGQGHQPQHF.

This rearrangement joins TRBV7-9 to TRBJ2-7; perhaps TRBD2 as D (6 bases). The DNA end favors TRBJ2-5, so the J call may be wrong. Germline CDR1 SEHNR, CDR2 FQNEAQ (reference sequence). This CDR3 contains 14 residues. The CDR3 region is CASSAPTSFGTQYF. The CDR3 nucleotides read TGTGCCAGCAGCGCCCCTACTAGCTTCGGGACCCAGTACTTC.

This clonotype was counted between two and nine times. The chain is built from TRBV9 and TRBJ2-7; TRBD1 or TRBD2 may be the D gene (5 bases each). This CDR3 is built from 16 residues. The V end lost 0 bases, the J end lost 5 bases, and 18 bases lay between the germline ends. Germline-derived CDR1 and CDR2 are SGDLS and YYNGEE. The CDR3 DNA reads as TGTGCCAGCAGCGTAGACGAGGGGCGGGTGATGGACGAGCAGTACTTC. This codes for CASSVDEGRVMDEQYF.

In regard to this clonotype: This may come from a read error, since a much larger clone is one base off. J is TRBJ2-5 and V is TRBV29-1; D is perhaps TRBD2 (5 bases). The DNA end favors TRBJ2-7, so the J call may be wrong. Germline V gene sequence: CDR1 SQVTM, CDR2 ANQGSEA. This CDR3 comprises 16 residues. In DNA, the CDR3 is TGCAGCGTTGAAGATAACGAAGACGGACTCGACTACGAGCAGTACTTC. The encoded protein is CSVEDNEDGLDYEQYF.

The chain links TRBV4-1 to TRBJ1-1; TRBD1 matches at 11 bases. CDR1 MGHRA and CDR2 YSYEKL come from the germline V gene. The V and J ends lost 7 bases and 0 bases, in that order; junction bases with no gene match: 7. The CDR3 is made up of 16 amino acids. For the CDR3, the DNA is TGCGCCAGCACCGGGACAGGGGGTCCCATGAACACTGAAGCTTTCTTT. Protein: CASTGTGGPMNTEAFF.

This clonotype was detected ten times or more. V is TRBV4-2 and J is TRBJ2-1; 10 bases line up with TRBD2. V gave up 0 bases and J gave up 8 bases; unmatched junction bases: 4. Germline V gene data show CDR1 as LGHNA and CDR2 as YNFKEQ. This CDR3 spans 15 amino acids. The CDR3 region is CASSQEASGSDEQFF. CDR3 nucleotide sequence: TGTGCCAGCAGCCAAGAGGCTAGCGGGAGTGATGAGCAGTTCTTC.

This clonotype was seen more than once but under ten times. J is TRBJ2-7 and V is TRBV10-3; 9 bases align to TRBD1. J gave up 5 bases and V 9 bases, and 8 bases lay outside the gene matches. This CDR3 has 13 amino acids. Germline CDR1 reads ENHRY; CDR2 reads SYGVKD. Here the CDR3 reads CAIRTGVENEQYF. For the CDR3, the DNA is TGTGCCATTCGGACAGGGGTGGAAAACGAGCAGTACTTC.

In this sample, this clonotype turned up many times. The genes are TRBV10-3 and TRBJ2-1; TRBD1 or TRBD2 may be the D gene (5 bases each). The CDR3 has 16 residues. Germline V gives CDR1 ENHRY, CDR2 SYGVKD. With 0 bases removed from V and 7 bases from J, the gap between germline ends came to 16 bases. Written as DNA, the CDR3 is TGTGCCATCAGTGAGTCAGACAGCCGGGCGGGTAATGAGCAGTTCTTC. Amino acid sequence: CAISESDSRAGNEQFF.

The gene calls are TRBV3-1 and TRBJ2-7; weak D call: TRBD2 (5 bases). The DNA end favors TRBJ2-5, so the J call may be wrong. The CDR3 loop spans 15 amino acids. CDR1 is LGHDT, CDR2 YNNKEL, per germline (reference sequence). The CDR3 sequence is CASSASSGVWETQYF. CDR3 bases: TGTGCCAGCAGTGCCTCCTCCGGGGTCTGGGAGACCCAGTACTTC.

The gene calls are TRBV6-6 and TRBJ1-1, with D unresolved. Germline-derived CDR1 and CDR2 are MNHNY and SVGAGI (reference sequence). The ends were cut back, 7 bases at V and 1 base at J, with 13 bases in the middle. This CDR3 spans 14 amino acids. CDR3 residues: CASKRPYGNTEAFF. As DNA, the CDR3 is TGTGCCAGCAAGAGGCCGTACGGGAACACTGAAGCTTTCTTT.

The chain links TRBV6-6 to TRBJ2-3; possible D gene TRBD2, 5 bases. The V end lost 11 bases, the J end lost 5 bases, and 14 bases lay between the germline ends. Germline loops: CDR1 MNHNY, CDR2 SVGAGI (reference sequence). The CDR3 extends over 12 amino acids. The CDR3 DNA sequence: TGTGCCGGCATGACTGGAGGAGATACGCAGTATTTT. Its protein product is CAGMTGGDTQYF.

The gene calls are TRBV7-9 and TRBJ2-1; 14 bases fit TRBD2. V dropped 1 base and J dropped 9; count of bases not matched to a gene: 5. Germline CDR1 SEHNR, CDR2 FQNEAQ (reference sequence). This CDR3 comprises 16 residues. CDR3 sequence (DNA): TGTGCCAGCAGCTTAGTAGGGACTAGCGGGAGAACTGAGCAGTTCTTC. It yields the protein CASSLVGTSGRTEQFF. Based on the CDR3 plus reference TRBV7-9 and TRBJ2-1, the full variable domain is DTGVSQNPRHKITKRGQNVTFRCDPISEHNRLYWYRQTLGQGPEFLTYFQNEAQLEKSRLLSDRFSAERPKGSFSTLEIQRTEQGDSAMYLCASSLVGTSGRTEQFFGPGTRLTVL.

This clonotype occurred a few times. The rearrangement joins TRBV5-6 to TRBJ2-1; a possible D gene is TRBD1 (5 bases). The V and J ends lost 0 bases and 5 bases respectively, with 12 bases between them. Per the germline V gene, CDR1 is SGHDT and CDR2 is YYEEEE. The CDR3 has 15 residues. CDR3 loop: CASSLGGGAHNEQFF. As DNA, the CDR3 is TGTGCCAGCAGCTTGGGGGGTGGGGCCCACAATGAGCAGTTCTTC. Using reference TRBV5-6 and TRBJ2-1 for the parts outside the CDR3, the full variable domain is DAGVTQSPTHLIKTRGQQVTLRCSPKSGHDTVSWYQQALGQGPQFIFQYYEEEERQRGNFPDRFSGHQFPNYSSELNVNALLLGDSALYLCASSLGGGAHNEQFFGPGTRLTVL.

This clonotype was observed a few times. The gene calls are TRBV7-2 and TRBJ2-7; 13 bases are shared with TRBD2. The CDR3 is made up of 19 amino acids. Germline trimming cut 4 bases from V and 0 bases from J; bases unmatched to any gene: 12. In germline, CDR1 is SGHTA, CDR2 FQGNSA. For the CDR3, the DNA is TGTGCCAGCAGCTCTTTACTAGCGGGAGGGCCAGGAAGCTCCTACGAGCAGTACTTC. Its protein product is CASSSLLAGGPGSSYEQYF.

The rearrangement joins TRBV7-9 to TRBJ2-1, with D maybe TRBD1 (5 bases). CDR3 size: 19 residues. V lost 5 bases, J lost 6 bases, and 29 bases lay in between. The germline V gene encodes CDR1 SEHNR and CDR2 FQNEAQ (reference sequence). The CDR3 region is CASSSLSAGLGVAVNEQFF. CDR3 DNA sequence: TGTGCCAGCAGCAGCCTATCCGCAGGGTTAGGTGTCGCTGTCAATGAGCAGTTCTTC.

This clonotype was seen only a few times. V usage is TRBV7-9 and J usage is TRBJ2-4; no firm D call. This CDR3 comprises 12 residues. Trimming shortened V by 5 bases and J by 13 bases, and 15 bases separated the two germline ends. CDR1 is SEHNR and CDR2 is FQNEAQ in the germline V gene (reference sequence). Here the CDR3 reads CASSRGSLEQYF. CDR3 sequence (DNA): TGTGCCAGCAGCCGCGGAAGTTTGGAGCAGTACTTC.

The gene calls are TRBV4-1 and TRBJ1-5, with D unclear. The germline V gene has CDR1 MGHRA and CDR2 YSYEKL. The CDR3 has 14 residues. V was cut by 7 bases and J by 7 bases, with 17 bases left in between. The CDR3 bases are TGCGCCAGCACCCCTGGCGACATTTCCCAGCCCCAGCATTTT. This encodes CASTPGDISQPQHF.